The rows below give T cell receptor beta chains drawn from one sample of a study of identical twins. TCRdb reprocessed the 5' RACE reads with MiXCR, giving one entry per CDR3 protein. This table has about 460,000 distinct CDR3 sequences, over 12% appearing once. These same data were also listed under a study on yellow fever vaccine responses in identical twins.

The specimen sequenced was CD4+ T cells sorted from blood. The receptors shown here come from a woman aged 18-29 years in good health. The CDR3 runs from the conserved cysteine through the conserved F or W. D genes are given only for firm matches. Clone size is shown for a subset of rows, as once, few, many or a class of expanded clone.

cdr3_aa cdr3_nt d_call j_call clone_size v_call
CATSRMDRGENEQFF TGTGCCACCAGCAGGATGGACAGGGGCGAGAATGAGCAGTTCTTC TRBD1 TRBJ2-1 . TRBV15
CAISDRGPRTDTQYF TGTGCCATCAGTGACAGGGGTCCCCGCACAGATACGCAGTATTTT . TRBJ2-3 few TRBV10-3
CASSYGVLNYEQYF TGTGCCAGCAGTTACGGGGTTCTAAACTACGAGCAGTACTTC . TRBJ2-7 . TRBV6-2/TRBV6-3
CASSLGASGRAFSTGELFF TGTGCCAGCAGCTTAGGGGCTAGCGGGAGGGCCTTCAGCACCGGGGAGCTGTTTTTT TRBD2 TRBJ2-2 once TRBV11-2
CASSRTTGMSETQYF TGTGCCAGCAGTAGAACGACAGGGATGTCAGAGACCCAGTACTTC TRBD1 TRBJ2-5 few TRBV28
CASSPTSGNSYEQYF TGTGCCAGCAGCCCAACTAGCGGGAACTCCTACGAGCAGTACTTC TRBD2 TRBJ2-7 . TRBV5-6
CASSPPFGDTQYF TGTGCCAGCAGTCCCCCCTTCGGGGATACGCAGTATTTT . TRBJ2-3 . TRBV12-3/TRBV12-4
CASSLGAGLAGYNEQFF TGTGCCAGCAGCTTAGGAGCGGGACTAGCGGGATACAATGAGCAGTTCTTC TRBD2 TRBJ2-1 . TRBV7-2
CASSWRGAAPAYEQYF TGTGCCAGCAGCTGGAGGGGGGCGGCGCCTGCTTACGAGCAGTACTTC . TRBJ2-7 few TRBV7-8
CASSREIPTSGGASSDFGGELFF TGTGCCAGCAGCCGAGAAATCCCGACTAGCGGGGGGGCCTCGTCGGATTTTGGCGGGGAGCTGTTTTTT TRBD2 TRBJ2-2 . TRBV4-2
CASSMETEGVYEQYF TGTGCCAGCAGCATGGAGACTGAAGGGGTCTACGAGCAGTACTTC . TRBJ2-7 many TRBV3-1
CASSPRQALGNQPQHF TGTGCCAGCAGTCCCCGCCAGGCCCTAGGCAATCAGCCCCAGCATTTT . TRBJ1-5 many TRBV28
CASSRTLLGESYNEQFF TGTGCCAGCAGCCGAACCTTGCTGGGAGAGTCCTACAATGAGCAGTTCTTC . TRBJ2-1 . TRBV12-3/TRBV12-4
CASSSGTGGEEAFF TGTGCCAGCAGTTCCGGGACAGGGGGGGAAGAAGCTTTCTTT TRBD1 TRBJ1-1 . TRBV6-2/TRBV6-3
CASSLEGVGEQYF TGTGCCAGCAGTTTGGAGGGAGTGGGCGAGCAGTACTTC . TRBJ2-7 few TRBV12-3/TRBV12-4
CASSPDNEQFF TGTGCCAGCAGCCCGGACAATGAGCAGTTCTTC . TRBJ2-1 many TRBV18
CSATAGLYNEQFF TGCAGTGCTACGGCGGGCCTTTACAATGAGCAGTTCTTC . TRBJ2-1 few TRBV20-1
CASSAPGQDHEQYF TGTGCCAGCAGTGCCCCGGGACAGGACCACGAGCAGTACTTC TRBD1 TRBJ2-7 . TRBV28
CASSLKGLAGGGLPTDTQYF TGTGCCAGCAGCTTAAAGGGACTAGCGGGGGGGGGGCTACCAACAGATACGCAGTATTTT TRBD2 TRBJ2-3 few TRBV11-2
CASSLWSEIKETQYF TGTGCCAGCAGTTTATGGTCAGAGATAAAAGAGACCCAGTACTTC . TRBJ2-5 . TRBV28
CASRFGQLGSYEQYF TGTGCCAGCAGATTTGGACAGTTGGGCTCCTACGAGCAGTACTTC . TRBJ2-7 many TRBV27
CASSYQAGSTDTQYF TGTGCCAGCAGCTACCAGGCTGGAAGCACAGATACGCAGTATTTT . TRBJ2-3 . TRBV7-9
CASSLRLAGGETQYF TGTGCCAGCAGCCTACGACTAGCGGGGGGGGAGACCCAGTACTTC TRBD2 TRBJ2-5 . TRBV3-1
CASSQLRSSAQPTDTQYF TGTGCCAGCAGCCAGCTGAGATCCTCCGCCCAACCCACAGATACGCAGTATTTT . TRBJ2-3 . TRBV3-1
CASSLDGTGGFHEQYF TGTGCCAGCAGCTTAGATGGGACAGGGGGCTTCCACGAGCAGTACTTC TRBD1 TRBJ2-7 few TRBV7-6
CSGKRGLESNEQYF TGCAGCGGAAAGCGAGGACTAGAAAGTAACGAGCAGTACTTC TRBD2 TRBJ2-7 many TRBV29-1
CASSRQGVADTQYF TGTGCCAGCTCCCGACAGGGGGTAGCAGATACGCAGTATTTT TRBD1 TRBJ2-3 few TRBV2
CASSQGAATDTQYF TGTGCCAGCAGCCAAGGCGCAGCCACAGATACGCAGTATTTT . TRBJ2-3 few TRBV3-1
CASNPRVRGVYTEAFF TGTGCCAGCAACCCCCGAGTCCGCGGAGTTTACACTGAAGCTTTCTTT . TRBJ1-1 many TRBV28
CASNGDRRYEQYF TGTGCCAGCAATGGTGACAGGCGGTACGAGCAGTACTTC . TRBJ2-7 . TRBV6-1
CASRTGTESYQPQHF TGTGCCAGCAGGACCGGGACAGAAAGCTATCAGCCCCAGCATTTT TRBD1 TRBJ1-5 . TRBV6-1
CASSYGSRNTGELFF TGCGCCAGCAGCTATGGTAGTCGAAACACCGGGGAGCTGTTTTTT . TRBJ2-2 . TRBV5-1
CASSEYGEGRRDIQYF TGTGCCAGCAGTGAATATGGTGAGGGCCGGAGGGACATTCAGTACTTC . TRBJ2-4 few TRBV25-1
CSASPPVLSYNEQFF TGCAGTGCTAGCCCGCCTGTCCTATCCTACAATGAGCAGTTCTTC . TRBJ2-1 . TRBV20-1
CASSQEGGPYEQYF TGTGCCAGCAGCCAAGAAGGCGGTCCCTACGAGCAGTACTTC . TRBJ2-7 few TRBV3-1
CASSETRVRETQYF TGTGCCAGCAGTGAAACCAGGGTGAGGGAGACCCAGTACTTC . TRBJ2-5 . TRBV2
CASSLGQGVDEQFF TGCGCCAGCAGCTTGGGACAGGGAGTCGATGAGCAGTTCTTC TRBD1 TRBJ2-1 many TRBV5-1
CSGTGTSGGNEQFF TGCAGCGGCACCGGGACTAGCGGAGGCAATGAGCAGTTCTTC TRBD2 TRBJ2-1 many TRBV29-1
CASSDPQRDSYEQYF TGCGCCAGCAGTGATCCCCAGCGAGACTCCTACGAGCAGTACTTC . TRBJ2-7 few TRBV10-1
CASSLAGMWGRSYNEQFF TGTGCCAGCAGCTTGGCTGGCATGTGGGGGAGATCGTACAATGAGCAGTTCTTC . TRBJ2-1 few TRBV5-6
CASSQGQGYGTDTQYF TGTGCCAGCAGCCAGGGACAGGGGTACGGCACAGATACGCAGTATTTT TRBD1 TRBJ2-3 many TRBV3-1
CASRPGRELTDTQYF TGTGCCAGCCGCCCGGGGCGGGAACTCACAGATACGCAGTATTTT . TRBJ2-3 few TRBV12-3/TRBV12-4
CASSYDTAKNIQYF TGTGCCAGCAGTTACGACACCGCCAAAAACATTCAGTACTTC . TRBJ2-4 few TRBV6-2/TRBV6-3
CASSQDGTDTQYF TGCGCCAGCAGCCAAGATGGGACAGATACGCAGTATTTT . TRBJ2-3 . TRBV4-3
CASSLSDRAYEQYF TGTGCCAGCAGCTTATCGGACAGGGCTTACGAGCAGTACTTC TRBD1 TRBJ2-7 few TRBV7-8
CASSHRTSGSTGELFF TGTGCCAGCAGCCACAGGACTAGCGGGAGCACCGGGGAGCTGTTTTTT TRBD2 TRBJ2-2 many TRBV4-2
CASSSDRTSTDTQYF TGTGCCAGCAGCTCAGACCGGACTTCGACAGATACGCAGTATTTT . TRBJ2-3 many TRBV7-2
CASSPGRGNEQFF TGTGCCAGCTCACCAGGGAGGGGAAATGAGCAGTTCTTC TRBD2 TRBJ2-1 few TRBV18
CASSLREYETSRSSYNEQFF TGTGCCAGCAGCTTAAGGGAGTATGAGACTAGCCGATCCTCCTACAATGAGCAGTTCTTC TRBD2 TRBJ2-1 few TRBV11-2
CASSLDPVSGANVLTF TGCGCCAGCAGCTTGGATCCTGTCTCTGGGGCCAACGTCCTGACTTTC . TRBJ2-6 . TRBV5-1
CASSSARGGGANEQFF TGTGCCAGCAGCTCCGCCCGTGGCGGGGGGGCAAATGAGCAGTTCTTC TRBD2 TRBJ2-1 . TRBV7-8
CASSLRGRRTGELFF TGCGCCAGCAGCTTGAGGGGGCGAAGGACCGGGGAGCTGTTTTTT TRBD1 TRBJ2-2 . TRBV5-1
CASSLVTGRAYEQYF TGTGCCAGCAGCTTGGTTACCGGGAGGGCTTACGAGCAGTACTTC TRBD2 TRBJ2-7 many TRBV5-6
CASSLTDTEAFF TGTGCCAGCAGTTTAACGGACACTGAAGCTTTCTTT . TRBJ1-1 . TRBV12-3/TRBV12-4
CASSQGGEWGPRKEQFF TGCGCCAGCAGCCAAGGGGGCGAGTGGGGGCCGAGGAAGGAGCAGTTCTTC . TRBJ2-1 few TRBV4-1
CASSYSDFNEQFF TGTGCCAGCAGTTATTCCGACTTCAATGAGCAGTTCTTC . TRBJ2-1 many TRBV6-2/TRBV6-3
CASSLEVGQVNTEAFF TGTGCCAGCAGCTTGGAGGTGGGGCAGGTGAACACTGAAGCTTTCTTT . TRBJ1-1 few TRBV5-6